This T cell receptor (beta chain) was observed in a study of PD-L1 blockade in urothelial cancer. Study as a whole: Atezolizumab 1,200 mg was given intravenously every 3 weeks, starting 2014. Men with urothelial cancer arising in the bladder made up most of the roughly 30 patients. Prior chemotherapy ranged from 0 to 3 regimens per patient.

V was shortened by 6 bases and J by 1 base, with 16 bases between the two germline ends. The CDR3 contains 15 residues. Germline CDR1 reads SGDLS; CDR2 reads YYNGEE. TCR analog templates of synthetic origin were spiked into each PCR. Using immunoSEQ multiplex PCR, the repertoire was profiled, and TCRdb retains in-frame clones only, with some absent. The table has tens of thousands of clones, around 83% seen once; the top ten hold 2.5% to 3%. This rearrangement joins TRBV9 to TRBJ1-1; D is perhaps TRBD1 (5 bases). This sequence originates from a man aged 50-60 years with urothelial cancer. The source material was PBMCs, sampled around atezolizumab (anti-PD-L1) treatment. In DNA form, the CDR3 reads TGTGCCAGCAACCCTGGGGGGAGGGCGAACACTGAAGCTTTCTTT. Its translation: CASNPGGRANTEAFF.